Described below is a single T cell receptor (beta chain) sequence and its context. What it recognizes is unknown. In germline, CDR1 is SGHVS, CDR2 FNYEAQ. The V end lost 1 base, the J end lost 7 bases, and 7 bases lay between the germline ends. The CDR3 extends over 12 amino acids. This sample was taken from a study of neoadjuvant nivolumab and ipilimumab in lung cancer. Clones were read by immunoSEQ multiplex PCR, and TCRdb kept only the in-frame ones, dropping some. In the table there are approximately 23,000 clones, approximately 77% of which are singletons. Study-level results: Compared with tumor-adjacent uninvolved lung, resected tumors showed greater richness and clonality. Only two of four nivolumab-treated tumors gained richness and clonality by surgery.

This clonotype originated in an adult with non-small cell lung cancer. This sequence joins TRBV7-6 and TRBJ1-2; D ambiguous. Sequencing used peripheral blood, obtained before neoadjuvant nivolumab, alone or with ipilimumab. The CDR3, as DNA: TGTGCCAGCAGCTTAGATGGCGGTGGCTACACCTTC. Its protein is CASSLDGGGYTF.